The next 31 T cell receptor beta chains were all read from a single sample in a study of PD-L1 blockade in urothelial cancer. The assay was immunoSEQ multiplex PCR, and TCRdb's table has in-frame clones only and misses some. The table lists about 120,000 clones, 85% to 90% of them singletons. Time point specified: peripheral blood 6 weeks after treatment start. The sample in question was PBMCs, obtained around atezolizumab (anti-PD-L1) treatment. Every receptor here comes from a man in his 60s with urothelial cancer.

The CDR3 sequence: CASSQPTGTGTSYNEQFF. For the CDR3, the DNA is TGCGCCAGCAGCCAACCAACCGGGACAGGGACCTCCTACAATGAGCAGTTCTTC. The chain couples TRBV5-1 to TRBJ2-1, with 9 bases fitting TRBD1. Germline V gene data show CDR1 as SGHRS and CDR2 as YFSETQ. V dropped 4 bases and J dropped 0; count of bases not matched to a gene: 11. The CDR3 sequence is 18 residues long.

The V gene is TRBV6-5, the J gene TRBJ2-7; 8 bases are a match to TRBD1. The CDR3 has 13 amino acids. CDR1 and CDR2 from the germline V gene are MNHEY and SVGAGI. Unmatched junction bases numbered 3, after V lost 6 bases and J lost 2 bases. In DNA form, the CDR3 reads TGTGCCAGCAGCCGGACAGGGCCCTACGAGCAGTACTTC. Its translation: CASSRTGPYEQYF.

The chain joins TRBV6-5 to TRBJ2-3, with 8 bases matching TRBD1. The J segment lost 4 bases and the V segment lost 5 bases, leaving 5 bases of the junction unmatched. CDR3 length: 14 residues. Germline CDR1 and CDR2: MNHEY and SVGAGI. The DNA of the CDR3 is TGTGCCAGCAGTCGGACAGGGTACGCAGATACGCAGTATTTT. Translated: CASSRTGYADTQYF.

The chain combines TRBV27 with TRBJ1-5; TRBD1 matches 8 bases. V dropped 8 bases and J dropped 5; count of bases not matched to a gene: 20. The CDR3 is 18 amino acids. Germline V gene sequence: CDR1 MNHEY, CDR2 SMNVEV (reference sequence). CDR3 amino acids: CASRKRQGTAWADQPQHF. DNA of the CDR3: TGTGCCAGCCGAAAACGACAGGGGACAGCCTGGGCCGATCAGCCCCAGCATTTT.

The rearrangement joins TRBV18 to TRBJ2-3; the D gene is possibly TRBD1 (7 bases). The length of the CDR3 is 14 residues. Germline V CDR1 and CDR2: KGHSH, LQKENI. V was clipped by 6 bases and J by 2 bases, with 12 bases between them. The CDR3 loop reads CASSPGGTTDTQYF. In nucleotides, the CDR3 is TGTGCCAGCTCCCCAGGGGGGACCACAGATACGCAGTATTTT. The entire variable domain, with the rest obtained from reference TRBV18 and TRBJ2-3, is as follows: NAGVMQNPRHLVRRRGQEARLRCSPMKGHSHVYWYRQLPEEGLKFMVYLQKENIIDESGMPKERFSAEFPKEGPSILRIQQVVRGDSAAYFCASSPGGTTDTQYFGPGTRLTVL.

This chain links TRBV15 with TRBJ2-7; 7 nucleotides align to TRBD2. Germline-derived CDR1 and CDR2 are LNHNV and YYDKDF (reference sequence). This CDR3 spans 20 amino acids. Trimming took 1 base from V and 3 from J; bases not matched to a gene: 21. The CDR3 is CATSRVGRPAGVRSRYEQYF. The CDR3 bases are TGTGCCACCAGCAGAGTGGGCAGGCCTGCGGGGGTTCGGAGCCGCTACGAGCAGTACTTC.

This chain links TRBV11-2 with TRBJ2-3, with a possible D match to TRBD2 (5 bases). This CDR3 is 14 amino acids long. V lost 5 bases to trimming and J lost 1 base, with 10 bases between them. Germline loops: CDR1 SGHAT, CDR2 FQNNGV. CDR3 in amino acids: CASSLGLGTDTQYF. The CDR3 DNA reads TGTGCCAGCAGCCTCGGACTGGGCACAGATACGCAGTATTTT.

This sequence joins TRBV14 and TRBJ2-3; D might be TRBD2 (6 bases). Germline V gives CDR1 SGHDN, CDR2 FVKESK. V was clipped by 1 base and J by 2 bases, with 19 bases between them. The CDR3 has 18 amino acids. For the CDR3, the DNA is TGTGCCAGCAGCCAAGCGGTCGGCGGGGTAGGGAACACAGATACGCAGTATTTT. It encodes CASSQAVGGVGNTDTQYF.

The V call is TRBV5-1, the J call TRBJ1-2, with TRBD1 matching 10 bases. This CDR3 has 15 residues. Germline assignment: CDR1 SGHRS and CDR2 YFSETQ. J lost 6 bases, V lost 0 bases, and 5 bases had no gene match. CDR3 in DNA: TGCGCCAGCAGCTTGGAGGGACAGGGGACAAATGGCTACACCTTC. Translating gives CASSLEGQGTNGYTF.

This chain uses TRBV10-3 with TRBJ1-2; TRBD1 is a possible D gene (5 bases). Germline V gene lookup returns CDR1 ENHRY and CDR2 SYGVKD. The CDR3 sequence is 16 residues long. The germline V and J ends were trimmed by 6 bases and 2 bases, with 19 bases remaining between them. For the CDR3, the DNA is TGTGCCATCAGGCCAACAGGCGTGGTCAGCAACTATGGCTACACCTTC. As protein: CAIRPTGVVSNYGYTF.

The genes are TRBV2 and TRBJ2-2; TRBD1 aligns across 8 bases. Trimming cost V 8 bases and J 6 bases; bases outside gene matches: 8. Germline CDR1 reads SNHLY; CDR2 reads FYNNEI. The CDR3 is made up of 14 amino acids. CDR3 in amino acids: CASRWTGIAGELFF. CDR3 bases: TGTGCCAGCCGCTGGACAGGGATCGCCGGGGAGCTGTTTTTT.

The J gene is TRBJ2-1, the V gene TRBV10-3; 12 bases map to TRBD2. With V trimmed by 3 bases and J by 1 base, 7 bases remained unmatched. Germline CDR1 and CDR2: ENHRY and SYGVKD. This CDR3 comprises 18 residues. CDR3 region: CAISDTTSGSESYNEQFF. Written as DNA, the CDR3 is TGTGCCATCAGTGACACGACTAGCGGGAGCGAATCCTACAATGAGCAGTTCTTC.

V and J are TRBV28 and TRBJ1-2; D uncertain. The CDR3 spans 15 residues. The ends were cut back, 7 bases at V and 0 bases at J, with 15 bases in the middle. Germline values: CDR1 MDHEN, CDR2 SYDVKM. The chain's CDR3 is CASTLRAFSNYGYTF. CDR3 bases: TGTGCCAGCACCCTAAGAGCATTTTCTAACTATGGCTACACCTTC.

This CDR3 reads CASSLDGLQVYGYTF. The CDR3 DNA is TGTGCCAGCAGCTTGGACGGGCTACAGGTCTATGGCTACACCTTC. The chain carries TRBV7-2 and TRBJ1-2; D is perhaps TRBD1 (5 bases). V shed 3 bases and J shed 4 bases, with 15 bases lying between them. The CDR3 covers 15 residues. The germline V gene encodes CDR1 SGHTA and CDR2 FQGNSA.

The J gene is TRBJ1-4, the V gene TRBV6-5, with TRBD1 as a possible D gene (6 bases). This CDR3 region has 12 residues. In germline, CDR1 is MNHEY, CDR2 SVGAGI. V was trimmed by 7 bases and J by 7 bases, leaving 10 bases between them. In DNA form, the CDR3 reads TGTGCCAGCAAGCGGGGGCGTGAAAAACTGTTTTTT. It yields the protein CASKRGREKLFF.

This chain connects TRBV5-1 to TRBJ2-4; 8 bases are a match to TRBD1. The CDR3 is made up of 14 amino acids. The junction had 6 bases not matched to a gene; V was cut back by 3 bases and J by 7 bases. Germline V lookup: CDR1 SGHRS, CDR2 YFSETQ. CDR3 region: CASSSQGEENIQYF. The CDR3 DNA follows: TGCGCCAGCAGCTCACAGGGGGAGGAGAACATTCAGTACTTC.

The chain carries TRBV27 and TRBJ1-6, with TRBD1 matching 11 bases. The germline V gene has CDR1 MNHEY and CDR2 SMNVEV (reference sequence). The V gene end was trimmed by 3 bases and the J gene end by 7 bases; junction bases not matched to a gene: 5. The CDR3 is made up of 16 amino acids. The CDR3 loop reads CASSLSGTGGNSPLHF. The CDR3 DNA sequence: TGTGCCAGCAGTTTGTCCGGGACAGGGGGAAATTCACCCCTCCACTTT.

This sequence joins TRBV5-1 and TRBJ2-7; D is unclear. Trimming shortened V by 4 bases and J by 4 bases, and 21 bases separated the two germline ends. The CDR3 is made up of 16 amino acids. CDR1 is SGHRS, CDR2 YFSETQ, per germline. The CDR3 loop is CASSQRLTARVYEQYF. The DNA of the CDR3 is TGCGCCAGCAGCCAAAGACTGACTGCTCGGGTTTACGAGCAGTACTTC.

CDR3 DNA: TGTGCCAGCAGCCCGAGAAGGGGGCAGGCTGGCGAGCAGTACTTC. It yields the protein CASSPRRGQAGEQYF. The chain links TRBV5-4 to TRBJ2-7, with 7 bases lining up with TRBD1. The CDR3 runs 15 residues. CDR1 and CDR2 from the germline V gene are SGHNT and YYREEE (reference sequence). Losses at the gene ends were 4 bases for V and 6 bases for J; bases not matched to a gene: 13.

The chain employs TRBV9 and TRBJ2-5; D call uncertain. In germline, CDR1 is SGDLS, CDR2 YYNGEE. Deletions cut 0 bases from V and 0 bases from J, with 9 bases between. The CDR3 totals 15 residues. CDR3 nucleotides: TGTGCCAGCAGCGTAGCATCCCAATACCAAGAGACCCAGTACTTC. It encodes CASSVASQYQETQYF.

The chain combines TRBV5-6 with TRBJ1-4, with D tentatively TRBD1 (5 bases). The germline V and J ends were trimmed by 1 base and 6 bases, with 7 bases remaining between them. This CDR3 is 13 amino acids long. Germline CDR1 reads SGHDT; CDR2 reads YYEEEE. The DNA of the CDR3 is TGTGCCAGCAGCTTGAGGGGTGATGAAAAACTGTTTTTT. Translated, it gives CASSLRGDEKLFF.

The chain employs TRBV19 and TRBJ1-1, with 7 nucleotides matching TRBD1. Germline CDR1 is LNHDA and CDR2 is SQIVND (reference sequence). After removal of 1 base from V and 4 bases from J, the junction contained 12 bases not matched to a gene. The CDR3 is 17 amino acids. The CDR3 nucleotides read TGTGCCAGTAGTATAGGGTGGAGGCGACAGGGTGCCACTGAAGCTTTCTTT. This codes for CASSIGWRRQGATEAFF.

This clone has only a few counts. This chain's CDR3 is CASSVDRDYGYTF. The CDR3 DNA sequence: TGTGCCAGCAGCGTAGACCGCGACTATGGCTACACCTTC. The rearrangement links TRBV9 to TRBJ1-2; D is unclear. With 0 bases removed from V and 3 bases from J, the gap between germline ends came to 6 bases. This CDR3 comprises 13 residues. CDR1 SGDLS and CDR2 YYNGEE come from the germline V gene. The complete variable domain, with remaining parts taken from reference TRBV9 and TRBJ1-2, reads DSGVTQTPKHLITATGQRVTLRCSPRSGDLSVYWYQQSLDQGLQFLIQYYNGEERAKGNILERFSAQQFPDLHSELNLSSLELGDSALYFCASSVDRDYGYTFGSGTRLTVV.

This chain connects TRBV19 to TRBJ1-4; D uncertain. Looked up from germline, CDR1 is LNHDA and CDR2 is SQIVND (reference sequence). V was pared by 10 bases and J by 7 bases, with 16 bases between. This CDR3 spans 13 amino acids. Here the CDR3 reads CATLEGTSEKLFF. In DNA form, the CDR3 reads TGTGCCACCCTAGAGGGTACGAGTGAAAAACTGTTTTTT.

This chain connects TRBV19 to TRBJ2-7; D is ambiguous. Germline V gene sequence: CDR1 LNHDA, CDR2 SQIVND (reference sequence). V dropped 5 bases and J dropped 2 bases, with 13 bases sitting between them. This CDR3 is built from 14 residues. The CDR3 DNA is TGTGCCAGTAGTTCATTCCAGGCCCCCTACGAGCAGTACTTC. The encoded protein is CASSSFQAPYEQYF. The entire variable domain, with the rest obtained from reference TRBV19 and TRBJ2-7, is as follows: DGGITQSPKYLFRKEGQNVTLSCEQNLNHDAMYWYRQDPGQGLRLIYYSQIVNDFQKGDIAEGYSVSREKKESFPLTVTSAQKNPTAFYLCASSSFQAPYEQYFGPGTRLTVT.

The chain carries TRBV5-6 and TRBJ1-5; D gene unclear. This CDR3 region has 14 residues. Germline V gene data show CDR1 as SGHDT and CDR2 as YYEEEE. The V gene lost 0 bases and the J gene lost 1 base, with 5 bases spanning the gap. CDR3 region: CASSLVGSNQPQHF. The CDR3 coding sequence is TGTGCCAGCAGCTTGGTGGGCAGCAATCAGCCCCAGCATTTT.

This chain links TRBV7-6 with TRBJ2-1; the D is unclear. The germline V gene has CDR1 SGHVS and CDR2 FNYEAQ. The V and J ends lost 1 base and 5 bases respectively, with 12 bases between them. The CDR3 has 15 residues. CDR3 nucleotides: TGTGCCAGCAGCTTAGGACTTTCGATGCACAATGAGCAGTTCTTC. Amino acids: CASSLGLSMHNEQFF.

Only one count was recorded for this clone. V usage is TRBV7-8 and J usage is TRBJ2-7; D unresolved. Germline V gene sequence: CDR1 SGHVS, CDR2 FQNEAQ. This CDR3 region has 12 residues. Deletions cut 5 bases from V and 3 bases from J, with 8 bases between. As DNA, the CDR3 is TGTGCCAGCAGCCCTGGCAACTACGAGCAGTACTTC. It codes for CASSPGNYEQYF.

The rearrangement links TRBV7-8 to TRBJ1-1, with TRBD1 identical over 8 bases. The V and J ends lost 7 bases and 7 bases, in that order; junction bases with no gene match: 11. Per germline, CDR1 SGHVS and CDR2 FQNEAQ. The CDR3 runs 14 residues. CDR3 loop: CASNQGANYGEAFF. CDR3 DNA sequence: TGTGCCAGCAATCAGGGGGCGAATTACGGTGAAGCTTTCTTT.

V usage is TRBV19 and J usage is TRBJ2-7; 10 nucleotides agree with TRBD2. Germline assignment: CDR1 LNHDA and CDR2 SQIVND (reference sequence). Germline trimming cut 5 bases from V and 4 bases from J; bases unmatched to any gene: 5. CDR3 length: 14 amino acids. The CDR3 bases are TGTGCCAGTAGTCTCACGACTAGCGGGTACGAGCAGTACTTC. It is translated as CASSLTTSGYEQYF.

The chain uses TRBV28 and TRBJ1-1, with TRBD1 as a possible D gene (5 bases). V was cut by 5 bases and J by 3 bases, with 13 bases left in between. Looked up from germline, CDR1 is MDHEN and CDR2 is SYDVKM. The CDR3 consists of 14 residues. DNA for the CDR3: TGTGCCAGCAGTGAGGTCAGGGAGGACACTGAAGCTTTCTTT. This sequence encodes CASSEVREDTEAFF.